What follows describes a single T cell receptor beta chain. Produced via immunoSEQ multiplex PCR; TCRdb's table is partial and in-frame only. The repertoire has 250,000 to 400,000 clones, 88% of them found once; the top ten carry 1.5% to 2%. The data were obtained in a study of blood T cell repertoires in COVID-19. This CDR3 is 14 amino acids long. Trimming shortened V by 0 bases and J by 7 bases, and 10 bases separated the two germline ends. The germline CDR1 and CDR2 sequences are LNHNV and YYDKDF (reference sequence). This receptor was obtained from a woman in her thirties with COVID-19, enrolled during active disease. What was sequenced was peripheral blood. This rearrangement joins TRBV15 to TRBJ1-5; D unclear. This CDR3 reads CATSREGGGQPQHF. DNA for the CDR3: TGTGCCACCAGCAGAGAAGGCGGTGGGCAGCCCCAGCATTTT.